Listed below are T cell receptor beta chains from one sample, sequenced in a study of blood T cell repertoires in COVID-19. TCRdb's copy holds only in-frame clones and misses some; the assay was immunoSEQ multiplex PCR. The sample includes 350,000 to 400,000 clones, approximately 90% of them seen just once. Sequenced: PBMCs or T cells enriched from blood (not recorded which). The receptors shown here come from a woman aged 18 to 35 who had recovered from COVID-19. Both conserved end residues are part of each CDR3. A D gene is named only where the DNA matches it firmly. Clone sizes are given selectively: once, few, many, or a class where the clone is expanded.

>TRBD1|TRBV7-9|TRBJ1-4|NA
CASSSLGDRDGEKLFF
TGTGCCAGCAGCTCCTTGGGGGACAGGGATGGCGAAAAACTGTTTTTT
>TRBD1|TRBV5-1|TRBJ2-7|NA
CASSTTYGQGVYEQYF
TGCGCCAGCAGTACTACCTATGGCCAGGGGGTCTACGAGCAGTACTTC
>NA|TRBV19|TRBJ1-6|NA
CASSISGAGGSPLHF
TGTGCCAGTAGTATAAGTGGGGCAGGCGGTTCACCCCTCCACTTT
>NA|TRBV5-4|TRBJ2-3|NA
CASSSSRAGPQGTQYF
TGTGCCAGCAGCTCCTCGAGAGCGGGCCCACAGGGGACGCAGTATTTT
>NA|TRBV29-1|TRBJ2-7|NA
CSVEVPDSSYEQYF
TGCAGCGTTGAAGTCCCGGACAGTTCCTACGAGCAGTACTTC
>NA|TRBV19|TRBJ1-5|NA
CASSIIPQTNQPQHF
TGTGCCAGTAGTATCATCCCACAGACCAATCAGCCCCAGCATTTT
>NA|TRBV5-1|TRBJ1-1|NA
CASGEGSTEAFF
TGCGCCAGTGGGGAGGGTTCCACCGAAGCTTTCTTT
>NA|TRBV6-5|TRBJ1-2|few
CASSYSGSGGYTF
TGTGCCAGCAGTTACTCCGGTAGCGGTGGCTACACCTTC
>NA|TRBV29-1|TRBJ2-1|NA
CSVERSYNEQFF
TGCAGCGTTGAGCGAAGCTACAATGAGCAGTTCTTC
>TRBD1|TRBV24-1|TRBJ2-1|NA
CATSDETGSGHNEQFF
TGTGCCACCAGTGATGAGACAGGGTCAGGGCACAATGAGCAGTTCTTC
>TRBD1|TRBV3-1/TRBV3-2|TRBJ1-6|NA
CASSLGQGYNSPLHF
TGTGCCAGCAGCCTAGGACAGGGGTATAATTCACCCCTCCACTTT
>TRBD2|TRBV5-1|TRBJ2-7|NA
CASSLAGLADSYEQYF
TGCGCCAGCAGCTTGGCCGGACTAGCGGACTCCTACGAGCAGTACTTC
>NA|TRBV4-2|TRBJ1-6|NA
CASSQDTSMGPAVPLHF
TGTGCCAGCAGCCAAGATACAAGCATGGGGCCGGCCGTGCCCCTCCACTTT
>TRBD1|TRBV7-9|TRBJ1-2|once
CASSLMEGAFGYTF
TGTGCCAGCAGCTTAATGGAGGGGGCTTTTGGCTACACCTTC
>NA|TRBV18|TRBJ1-1|few
CASSESGNTEAFF
TGTGCCAGCTCCGAGAGCGGGAACACTGAAGCTTTCTTT
>NA|TRBV16|TRBJ1-4|NA
CASNGGRNEKLFF
TGTGCCAGCAACGGAGGGAGGAATGAAAAACTGTTTTTT
>TRBD1|TRBV5-1|TRBJ2-7|NA
CASSSTGTGTYEQYF
TGCGCCAGCAGCTCAACCGGGACAGGCACCTACGAGCAGTACTTC
>TRBD1|TRBV6-6|TRBJ2-3|NA
CASSPGQDDLDSTDTQYF
TGTGCCAGCAGTCCGGGACAGGACGACCTAGATTCCACAGATACGCAGTATTTT
>NA|TRBV9|TRBJ1-1|NA
CASSAEGGAPSGTEAFF
TGTGCCAGCAGTGCCGAGGGGGGGGCTCCCTCTGGCACTGAAGCTTTCTTT
>TRBD1|TRBV7-9|TRBJ2-5|NA
CASSALPGTGGPAETQYF
TGTGCCAGCAGCGCCCTACCCGGGACAGGGGGCCCGGCGGAGACCCAGTACTTC
>TRBD2|TRBV6-4|TRBJ2-7|many
CASSPSGGGSYEQYF
TGTGCCAGCAGTCCCAGCGGGGGGGGGTCCTACGAGCAGTACTTC
>NA|TRBV6-6|TRBJ2-3|NA
CASSYSIQETDTQYF
TGTGCCAGCAGTTACTCGATCCAAGAGACAGATACGCAGTATTTT
>NA|TRBV6-5|TRBJ1-2|NA
CASSYYRDLARGYTF
TGTGCCAGCAGTTACTACCGGGACTTAGCACGTGGCTACACCTTC
>TRBD1|TRBV5-1|TRBJ1-4|NA
CASKQGAANEKLFF
TGCGCCAGCAAACAGGGGGCGGCTAATGAAAAACTGTTTTTT
>TRBD2|TRBV29-1|TRBJ2-5|NA
CSVEEPSGGQGQETQYF
TGCAGCGTTGAAGAACCTAGCGGGGGGCAGGGGCAAGAGACCCAGTACTTC
>NA|TRBV14|TRBJ1-6|NA
CASSQNTITYSPLHF
TGTGCCAGCAGCCAAAACACCATAACGTATTCACCCCTCCACTTT
>NA|TRBV28|TRBJ2-3|NA
CASRLDLSTDTQYF
TGTGCCAGCAGGCTAGACCTTAGCACAGATACGCAGTATTTT
>NA|TRBV28|TRBJ1-6|NA
CASSLAPPGTTRLPLHF
TGTGCCAGCAGTTTAGCCCCGCCCGGGACAACCCGTCTGCCCCTCCACTTT
>NA|TRBV6-2/TRBV6-3|TRBJ1-4|NA
CASSYSTGSREKLFF
TGTGCCAGCAGTTACTCGACGGGATCTAGAGAAAAACTGTTTTTT
>NA|TRBV9|TRBJ1-1|NA
CASSVGPIDTEAFF
TGTGCCAGCAGCGTGGGCCCTATAGACACTGAAGCTTTCTTT
>TRBD1|TRBV7-9|TRBJ1-4|NA
CASSPLTGSENEKLFF
TGTGCCAGCAGCCCGCTGACAGGGAGTGAAAATGAAAAACTGTTTTTT
>NA|TRBV2|TRBJ1-4|NA
CASHFGATNEKLFF
TGTGCCAGCCATTTCGGGGCAACTAATGAAAAACTGTTTTTT
>TRBD1|TRBV5-1|TRBJ2-3|NA
CASSKDRPVGPQYF
TGCGCCAGCAGCAAGGACAGGCCGGTGGGTCCGCAGTATTTT
>TRBD1|TRBV7-6|TRBJ2-1|NA
CASSPAGDSLYNEQFF
TGTGCCAGCAGCCCCGCCGGGGACAGCCTTTACAATGAGCAGTTCTTC
>TRBD1|TRBV5-1|TRBJ1-3|NA
CASSLTTGGYGNTIYF
TGCGCCAGCAGCTTGACAACAGGGGGTTACGGAAACACCATATATTTT
>NA|TRBV21-1|TRBJ1-5|NA
CASTKRGGTNQPQHF
TGTGCCAGCACAAAGAGGGGGGGTACCAATCAGCCCCAGCATTTT
>NA|TRBV6-1|TRBJ1-6|NA
CASSEVSSYNSPLHF
TGTGCCAGCAGTGAAGTGAGCTCCTATAATTCACCCCTCCACTTT
>TRBD1|TRBV23-1|TRBJ1-1|NA
CASSQTGLFGRTEAFF
TGCGCCAGCAGTCAGACAGGGCTTTTTGGTCGCACTGAAGCTTTCTTT
>TRBD1|TRBV7-3|TRBJ2-1|NA
CASSFTGTGGFEQFF
TGTGCCAGCAGCTTCACGGGGACAGGGGGCTTTGAGCAGTTCTTC
>NA|TRBV15|TRBJ1-2|NA
CATSRARGDYGYTF
TGTGCCACCAGCAGAGCCAGGGGAGACTATGGCTACACCTTC
>NA|TRBV10-3|TRBJ1-1|NA
CAISESLDGTEAFF
TGTGCCATCAGTGAGTCTCTAGACGGCACTGAAGCTTTCTTT
>NA|TRBV7-8|TRBJ1-1|NA
CASSLEAGDTEAFF
TGTGCCAGCAGCTTAGAGGCAGGGGACACTGAAGCTTTCTTT
>NA|TRBV2|TRBJ2-3|NA
CASSPGQDTQYF
TGTGCCAGCAGCCCAGGGCAAGATACGCAGTATTTT